This TCR beta chain stems from a study of beta chain features in type 1 diabetes. General study points: Over-representation of high TCR-expressing cells was a possible consequence of cDNA sequencing. Patients showed naive, central memory and Treg TCRB repertoires that appeared more similar than those of healthy donors. Type 1 diabetes patients had moderately but significantly shorter TCRB CDR3s in all four CD4+ subsets.

This clone was counted between two and nine times. What it binds is unknown. Within the sample, other DNA sequences also encode this same CDR3. The V segment lost 1 base and the J segment 1 base; nucleotides outside the gene matches: 1. Germline V gene sequence: CDR1 SGDLS, CDR2 YYNGEE. This CDR3 has 14 residues. CD4+ naive, central memory, regulatory and stem cell-like memory cells were sorted via CD45RO/CCR7/CD25/CD127/CD95/CD27. Since all of the isolated RNA was reverse transcribed, expressed TCRB transcripts were what got sequenced. TCRdb keeps only in-frame clones here, not all; method: immunoSEQ multiplex PCR. The table lists fewer than 900,000 clones, 17% of them singletons.

This clonotype was obtained from a woman aged 18-29 years in good health. The sequenced sample consisted of naive CD4+ T cells from blood. The chain recombines TRBV9 with TRBJ1-1; 7 bases align to TRBD1. The CDR3, as DNA: TGTGCCAGCAGCGTAACAGGGGCGAACACTGAAGCTTTCTTT. Translation gives CASSVTGANTEAFF.